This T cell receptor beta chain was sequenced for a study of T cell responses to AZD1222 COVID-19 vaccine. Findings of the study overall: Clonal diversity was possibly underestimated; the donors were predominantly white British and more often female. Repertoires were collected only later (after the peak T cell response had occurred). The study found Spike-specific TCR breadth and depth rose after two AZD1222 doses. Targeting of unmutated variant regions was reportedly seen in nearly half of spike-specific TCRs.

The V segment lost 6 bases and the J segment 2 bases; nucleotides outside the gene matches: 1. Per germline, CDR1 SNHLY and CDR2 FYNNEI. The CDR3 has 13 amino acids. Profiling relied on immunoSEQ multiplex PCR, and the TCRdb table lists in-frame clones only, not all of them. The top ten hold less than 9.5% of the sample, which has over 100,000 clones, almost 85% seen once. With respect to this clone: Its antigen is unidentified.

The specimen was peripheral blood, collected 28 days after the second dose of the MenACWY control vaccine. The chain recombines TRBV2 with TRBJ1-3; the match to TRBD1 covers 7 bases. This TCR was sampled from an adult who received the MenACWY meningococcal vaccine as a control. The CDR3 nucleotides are TGTGCCAGCAGCGGGACAGCTGGAAACACCATATATTTT. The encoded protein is CASSGTAGNTIYF.